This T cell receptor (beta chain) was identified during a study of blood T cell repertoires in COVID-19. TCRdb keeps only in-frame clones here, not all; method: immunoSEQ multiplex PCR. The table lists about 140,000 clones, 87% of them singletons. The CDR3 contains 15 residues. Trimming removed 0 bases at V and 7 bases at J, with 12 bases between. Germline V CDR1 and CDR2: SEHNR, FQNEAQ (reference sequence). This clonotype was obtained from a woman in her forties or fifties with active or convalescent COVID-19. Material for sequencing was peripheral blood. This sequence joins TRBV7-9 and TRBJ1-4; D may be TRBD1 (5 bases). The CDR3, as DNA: TGTGCCAGCAGCTTAGCAGGGCAGGGAATTGAAAAACTGTTTTTT. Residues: CASSLAGQGIEKLFF.